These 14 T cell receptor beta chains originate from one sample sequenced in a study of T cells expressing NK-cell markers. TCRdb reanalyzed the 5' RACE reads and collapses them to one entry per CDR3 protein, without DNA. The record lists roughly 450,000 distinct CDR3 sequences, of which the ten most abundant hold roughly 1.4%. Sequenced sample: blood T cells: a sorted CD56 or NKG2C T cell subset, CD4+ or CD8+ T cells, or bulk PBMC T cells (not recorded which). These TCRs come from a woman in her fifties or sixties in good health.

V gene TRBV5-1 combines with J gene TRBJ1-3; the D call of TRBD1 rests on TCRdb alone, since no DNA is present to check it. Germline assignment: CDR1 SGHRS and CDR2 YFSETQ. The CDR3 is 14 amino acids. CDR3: CASSLTGAGNTIYF.

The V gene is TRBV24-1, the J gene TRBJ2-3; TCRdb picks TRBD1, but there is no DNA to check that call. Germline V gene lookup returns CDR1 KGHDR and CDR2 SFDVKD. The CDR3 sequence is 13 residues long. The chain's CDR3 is CATSDSPGQGAYF.

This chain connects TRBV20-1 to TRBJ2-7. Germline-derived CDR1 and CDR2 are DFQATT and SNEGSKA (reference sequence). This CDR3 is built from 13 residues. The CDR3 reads CSASRPDAYEQYF.

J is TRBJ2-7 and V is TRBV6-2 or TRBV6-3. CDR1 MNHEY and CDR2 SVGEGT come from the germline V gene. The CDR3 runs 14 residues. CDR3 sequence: CASSYKPARDEQYF.

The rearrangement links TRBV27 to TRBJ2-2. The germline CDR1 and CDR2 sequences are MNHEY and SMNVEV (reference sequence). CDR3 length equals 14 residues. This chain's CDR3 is CASSLSILSGELFF.

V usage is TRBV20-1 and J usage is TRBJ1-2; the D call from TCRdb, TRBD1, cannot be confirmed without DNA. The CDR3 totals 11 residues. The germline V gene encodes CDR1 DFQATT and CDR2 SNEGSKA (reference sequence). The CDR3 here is CSATVQAGYTF.

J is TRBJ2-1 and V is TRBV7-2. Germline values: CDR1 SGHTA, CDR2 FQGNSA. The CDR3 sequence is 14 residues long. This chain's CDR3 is CASSLGSTMNEQFF.

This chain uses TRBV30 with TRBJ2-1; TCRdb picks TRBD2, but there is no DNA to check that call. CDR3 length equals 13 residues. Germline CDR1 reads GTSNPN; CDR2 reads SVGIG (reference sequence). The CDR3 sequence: CAWKGWDYNEQFF.

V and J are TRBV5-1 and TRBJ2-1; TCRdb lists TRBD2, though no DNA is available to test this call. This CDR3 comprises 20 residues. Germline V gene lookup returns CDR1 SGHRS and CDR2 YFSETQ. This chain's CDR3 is CASSLMPTSGIGKSYNEQFF.

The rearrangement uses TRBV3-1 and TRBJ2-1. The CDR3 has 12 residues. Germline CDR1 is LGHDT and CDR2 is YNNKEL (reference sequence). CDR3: CASSRTSNEQFF.

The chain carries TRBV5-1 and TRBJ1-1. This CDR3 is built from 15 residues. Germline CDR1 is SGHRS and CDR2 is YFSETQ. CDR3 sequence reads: CASSLARQGNTEAFF.

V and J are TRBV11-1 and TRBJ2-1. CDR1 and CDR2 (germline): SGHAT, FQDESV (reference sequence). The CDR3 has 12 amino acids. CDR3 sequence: CASSLAFAEQFF. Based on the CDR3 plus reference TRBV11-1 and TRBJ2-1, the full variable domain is EAEVAQSPRYKITEKSQAVAFWCDPISGHATLYWYRQILGQGPELLVQFQDESVVDDSQLPKDRFSAERLKGVDSTLKIQPAELGDSAMYLCASSLAFAEQFFGPGTRLTVL.

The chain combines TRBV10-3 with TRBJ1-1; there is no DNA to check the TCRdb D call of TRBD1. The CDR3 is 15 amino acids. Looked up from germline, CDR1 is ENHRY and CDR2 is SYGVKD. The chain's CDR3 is CAIRRGQGQNTEAFF.

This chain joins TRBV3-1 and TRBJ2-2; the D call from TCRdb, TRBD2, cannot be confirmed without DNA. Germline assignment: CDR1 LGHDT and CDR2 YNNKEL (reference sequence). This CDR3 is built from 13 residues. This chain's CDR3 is CASSQDPLRELFF. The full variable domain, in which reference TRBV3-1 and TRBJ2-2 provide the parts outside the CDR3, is DTAVSQTPKYLVTQMGNDKSIKCEQNLGHDTMYWYKQDSKKFLKIMFSYNNKELIINETVPNRFSPKSPDKAHLNLHINSLELGDSAVYFCASSQDPLRELFFGEGSRLTVL.